Included here is one T cell receptor beta chain sequence, with context. The antigen remains undetermined. The data derive from a study of T cell repertoires in cytomegalovirus infection. Across the whole study: Indications of both CMV infection and matching HLA type were provided by public TCR beta signatures.

TCRdb redid the calling of the reads with MiXCR, one entry per CDR3 protein. The sample has 350,000 to 450,000 distinct CDR3 sequences, 15% to 20% seen once. Study-wide results and limits: Using cumulative public TCR beta family frequency, the authors identified those who carried CMV together with the relevant HLA. HLA-C-restricted CMV-specific TCR beta clonotypes were dominant in the ex vivo response.

The clonotype comes from a human donor in good health (CMV status not recorded). Some clones in this sample may be carry-over from other donors' samples. Sequencing was done on a sample of PBMCs.

CDR3 DNA sequence: TGTGCCAGCAGCCCCGTTGGCAGGGACAATCAGCCCCAGCATTTT. Protein: CASSPVGRDNQPQHF. The chain recombines TRBV6-5 with TRBJ1-5, with a possible D match to TRBD1 (5 bases). This CDR3 is built from 15 residues. Germline CDR1 is MNHEY and CDR2 is SVGAGI. Trimming shortened V by 6 bases and J by 3 bases, and 15 bases separated the two germline ends.